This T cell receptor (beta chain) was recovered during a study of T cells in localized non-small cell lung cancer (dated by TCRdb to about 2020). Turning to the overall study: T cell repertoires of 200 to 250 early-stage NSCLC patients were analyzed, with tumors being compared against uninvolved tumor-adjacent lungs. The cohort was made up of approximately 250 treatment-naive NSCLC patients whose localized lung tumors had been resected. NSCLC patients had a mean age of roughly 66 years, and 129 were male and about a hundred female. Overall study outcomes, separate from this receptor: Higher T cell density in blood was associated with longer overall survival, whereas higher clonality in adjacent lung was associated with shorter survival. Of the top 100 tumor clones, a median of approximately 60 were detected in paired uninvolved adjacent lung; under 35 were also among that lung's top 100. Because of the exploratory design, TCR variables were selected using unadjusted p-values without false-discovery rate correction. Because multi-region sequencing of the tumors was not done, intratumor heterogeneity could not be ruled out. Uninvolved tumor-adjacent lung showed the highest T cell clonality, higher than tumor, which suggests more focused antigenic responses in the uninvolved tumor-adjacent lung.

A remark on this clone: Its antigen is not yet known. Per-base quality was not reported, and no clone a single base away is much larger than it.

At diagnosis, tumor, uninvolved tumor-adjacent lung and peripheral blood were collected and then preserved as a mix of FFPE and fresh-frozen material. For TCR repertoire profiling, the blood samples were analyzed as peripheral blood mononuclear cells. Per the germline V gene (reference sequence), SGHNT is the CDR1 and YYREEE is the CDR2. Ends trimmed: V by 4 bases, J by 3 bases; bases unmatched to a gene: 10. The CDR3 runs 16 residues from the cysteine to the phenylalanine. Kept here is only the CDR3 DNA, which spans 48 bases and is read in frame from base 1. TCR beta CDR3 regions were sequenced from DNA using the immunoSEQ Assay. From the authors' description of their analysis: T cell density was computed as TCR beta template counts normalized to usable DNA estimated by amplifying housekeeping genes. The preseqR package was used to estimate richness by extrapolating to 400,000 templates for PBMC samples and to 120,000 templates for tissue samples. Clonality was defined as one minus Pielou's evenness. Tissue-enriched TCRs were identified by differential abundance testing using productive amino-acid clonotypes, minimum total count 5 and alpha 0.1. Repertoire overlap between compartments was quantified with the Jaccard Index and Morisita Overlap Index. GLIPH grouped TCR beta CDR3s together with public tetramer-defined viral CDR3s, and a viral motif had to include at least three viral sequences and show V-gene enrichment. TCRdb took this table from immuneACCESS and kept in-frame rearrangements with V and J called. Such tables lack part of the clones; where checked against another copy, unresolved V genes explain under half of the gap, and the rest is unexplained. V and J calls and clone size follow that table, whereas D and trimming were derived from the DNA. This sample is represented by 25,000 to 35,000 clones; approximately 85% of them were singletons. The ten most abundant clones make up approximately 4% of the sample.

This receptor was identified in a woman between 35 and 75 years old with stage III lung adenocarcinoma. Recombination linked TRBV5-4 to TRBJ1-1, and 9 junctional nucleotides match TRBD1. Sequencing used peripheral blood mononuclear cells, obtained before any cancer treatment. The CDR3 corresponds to CASSRTGAHRDTEAFF. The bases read TGTGCCAGCAGCCGGACAGGGGCCCACCGGGACACTGAAGCTTTCTTT.